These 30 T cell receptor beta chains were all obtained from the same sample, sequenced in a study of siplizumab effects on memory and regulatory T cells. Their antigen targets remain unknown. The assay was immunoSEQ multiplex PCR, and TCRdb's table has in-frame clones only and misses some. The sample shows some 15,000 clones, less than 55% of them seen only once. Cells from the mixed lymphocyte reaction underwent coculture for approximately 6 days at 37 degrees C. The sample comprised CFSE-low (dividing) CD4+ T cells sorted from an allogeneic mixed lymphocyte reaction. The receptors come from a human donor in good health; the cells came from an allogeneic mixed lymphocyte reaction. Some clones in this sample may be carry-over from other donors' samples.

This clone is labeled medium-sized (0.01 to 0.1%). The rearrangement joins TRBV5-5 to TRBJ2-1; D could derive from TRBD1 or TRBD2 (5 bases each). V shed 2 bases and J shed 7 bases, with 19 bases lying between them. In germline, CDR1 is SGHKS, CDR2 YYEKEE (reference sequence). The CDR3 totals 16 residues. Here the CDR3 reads CASSFSSGTGKNEQFF. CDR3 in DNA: TGTGCCAGCAGCTTTAGCTCCGGGACGGGCAAGAATGAGCAGTTCTTC.

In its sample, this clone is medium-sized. CDR3 protein: CASRFSENTGELFF. The CDR3, as DNA: TGTGCCAGCAGGTTCAGCGAAAACACCGGGGAGCTGTTTTTT. The rearrangement links TRBV6-1 to TRBJ2-2; D call uncertain. Deletions cut 6 bases from V and 2 bases from J, with 10 bases between. The CDR3 covers 14 residues. CDR1 is MNHNS, CDR2 SASEGT, per germline.

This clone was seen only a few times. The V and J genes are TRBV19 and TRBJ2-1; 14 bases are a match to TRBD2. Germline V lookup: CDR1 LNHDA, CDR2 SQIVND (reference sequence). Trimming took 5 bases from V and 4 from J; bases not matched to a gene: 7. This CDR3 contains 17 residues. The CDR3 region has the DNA TGTGCCAGTAGTCTCGGGACTAGCGGGAGTGGGTACAATGAGCAGTTCTTC. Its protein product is CASSLGTSGSGYNEQFF.

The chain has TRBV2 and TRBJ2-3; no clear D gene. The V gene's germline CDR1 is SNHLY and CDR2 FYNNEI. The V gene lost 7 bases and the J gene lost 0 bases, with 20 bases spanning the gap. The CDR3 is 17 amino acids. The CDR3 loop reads CASKIGLSQGSTDTQYF. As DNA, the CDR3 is TGTGCCAGCAAAATTGGGCTATCGCAAGGGAGCACAGATACGCAGTATTTT.

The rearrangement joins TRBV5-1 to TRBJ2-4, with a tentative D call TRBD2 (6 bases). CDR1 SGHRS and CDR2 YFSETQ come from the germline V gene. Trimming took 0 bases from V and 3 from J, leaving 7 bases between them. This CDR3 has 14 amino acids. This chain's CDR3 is CASSLEDYKNIQYF. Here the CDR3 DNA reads TGCGCCAGCAGCTTGGAGGACTACAAAAACATTCAGTACTTC.

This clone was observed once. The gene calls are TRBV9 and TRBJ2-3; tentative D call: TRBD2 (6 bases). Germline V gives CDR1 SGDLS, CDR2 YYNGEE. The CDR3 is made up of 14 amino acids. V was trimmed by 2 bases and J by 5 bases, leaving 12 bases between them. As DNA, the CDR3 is TGTGCCAGCAGCGTTGGGACTGAGAGAGATACGCAGTATTTT. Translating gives CASSVGTERDTQYF.

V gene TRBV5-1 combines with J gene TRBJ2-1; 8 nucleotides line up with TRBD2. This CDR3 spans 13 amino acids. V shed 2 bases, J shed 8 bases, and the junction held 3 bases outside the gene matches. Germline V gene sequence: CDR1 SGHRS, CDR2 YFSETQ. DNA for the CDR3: TGCGCCAGCAGCTTCCCAGCGGGAGATGAGCAGTTCTTC. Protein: CASSFPAGDEQFF.

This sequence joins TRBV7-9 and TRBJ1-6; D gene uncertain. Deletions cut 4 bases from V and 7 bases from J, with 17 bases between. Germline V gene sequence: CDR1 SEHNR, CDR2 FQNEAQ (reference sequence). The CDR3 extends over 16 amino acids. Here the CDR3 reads CASSSSAGIGNSPLHF. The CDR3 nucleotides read TGTGCCAGCAGCTCGTCCGCCGGGATAGGGAATTCACCCCTCCACTTT.

The CDR3, as DNA: TGTGCCAGTGGGGGGCGGGGTGCAGGCAATCAGCCCCAGCATTTT. Translated, it gives CASGGRGAGNQPQHF. The chain combines TRBV2 with TRBJ1-5, with D possibly being TRBD1 (6 bases). From germline, CDR1 is SNHLY and CDR2 FYNNEI. V dropped 9 bases and J dropped 2 bases, with 17 bases sitting between them. CDR3 length equals 15 residues. The full variable domain, with the rest looked up from reference TRBV2 and TRBJ1-5, is EPEVTQTPSHQVTQMGQEVILRCVPISNHLYFYWYRQILGQKVEFLVSFYNNEISEKSEIFDDQFSVERPDGSNFTLKIRSTKLEDSAMYFCASGGRGAGNQPQHFGDGTRLSIL.

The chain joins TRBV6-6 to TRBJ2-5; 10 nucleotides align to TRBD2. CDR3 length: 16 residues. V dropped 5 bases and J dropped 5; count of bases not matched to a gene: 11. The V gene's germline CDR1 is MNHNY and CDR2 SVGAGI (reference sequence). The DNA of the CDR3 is TGTGCCAGCAGTCCCCCGTCAGCGGGAGGGCCGGAGACCCAGTACTTC. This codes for CASSPPSAGGPETQYF.

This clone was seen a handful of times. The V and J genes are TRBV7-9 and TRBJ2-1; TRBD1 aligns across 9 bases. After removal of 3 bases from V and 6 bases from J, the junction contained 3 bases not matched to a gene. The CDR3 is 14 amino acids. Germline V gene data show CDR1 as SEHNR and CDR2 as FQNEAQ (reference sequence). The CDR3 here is CASSFGQGFNEQFF. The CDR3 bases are TGTGCCAGCAGCTTCGGACAGGGGTTCAATGAGCAGTTCTTC.

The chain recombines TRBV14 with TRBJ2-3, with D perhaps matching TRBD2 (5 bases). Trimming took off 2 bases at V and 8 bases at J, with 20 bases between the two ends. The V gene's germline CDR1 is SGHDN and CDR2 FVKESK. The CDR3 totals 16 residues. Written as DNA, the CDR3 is TGTGCCAGCAGCCAATCTCTAGCACCCCAAGTCGGTACGCAGTATTTT. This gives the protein CASSQSLAPQVGTQYF. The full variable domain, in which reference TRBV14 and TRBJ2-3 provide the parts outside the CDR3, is EAGVTQFPSHSVIEKGQTVTLRCDPISGHDNLYWYRRVMGKEIKFLLHFVKESKQDESGMPNNRFLAERTGGTYSTLKVQPAELEDSGVYFCASSQSLAPQVGTQYFGPGTRLTVL.

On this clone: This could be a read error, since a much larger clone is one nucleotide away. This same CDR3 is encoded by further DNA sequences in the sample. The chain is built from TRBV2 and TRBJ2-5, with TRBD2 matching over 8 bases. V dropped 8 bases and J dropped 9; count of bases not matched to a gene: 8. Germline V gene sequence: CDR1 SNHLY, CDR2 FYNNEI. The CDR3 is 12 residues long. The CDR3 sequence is CASAGGIGSQYF. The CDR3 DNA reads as TGTGCCAGCGCGGGGGGAATAGGTTCCCAGTACTTC. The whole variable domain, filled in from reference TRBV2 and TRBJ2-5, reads EPEVTQTPSHQVTQMGQEVILRCVPISNHLYFYWYRQILGQKVEFLVSFYNNEISEKSEIFDDQFSVERPDGSNFTLKIRSTKLEDSAMYFCASAGGIGSQYFGPGTRLLVL.

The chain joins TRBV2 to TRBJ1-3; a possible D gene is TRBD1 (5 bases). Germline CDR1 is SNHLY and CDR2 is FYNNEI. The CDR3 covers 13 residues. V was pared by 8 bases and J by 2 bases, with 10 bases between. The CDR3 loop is CASQGLTGNTIYF. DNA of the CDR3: TGTGCCAGCCAGGGTCTGACTGGAAACACCATATATTTT.

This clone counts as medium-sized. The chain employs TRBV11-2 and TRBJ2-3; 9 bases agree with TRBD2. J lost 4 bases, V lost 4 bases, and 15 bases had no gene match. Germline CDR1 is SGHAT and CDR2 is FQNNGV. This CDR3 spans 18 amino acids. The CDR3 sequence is CASSSRLAGNWPPDTQYF. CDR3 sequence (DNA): TGTGCCAGCAGCTCGCGGCTAGCGGGAAATTGGCCCCCAGATACGCAGTATTTT. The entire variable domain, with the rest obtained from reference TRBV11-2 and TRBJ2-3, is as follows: EAGVAQSPRYKIIEKRQSVAFWCNPISGHATLYWYQQILGQGPKLLIQFQNNGVVDDSQLPKDRFSAERLKGVDSTLKIQPAKLEDSAVYLCASSSRLAGNWPPDTQYFGPGTRLTVL.

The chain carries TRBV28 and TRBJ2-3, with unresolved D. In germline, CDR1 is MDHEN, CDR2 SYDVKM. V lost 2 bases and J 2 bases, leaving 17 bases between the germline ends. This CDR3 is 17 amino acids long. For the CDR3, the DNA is TGTGCCAGCAGTTTACCCCTGTCGGGCACCCACACAGATACGCAGTATTTT. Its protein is CASSLPLSGTHTDTQYF. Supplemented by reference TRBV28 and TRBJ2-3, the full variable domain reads DVKVTQSSRYLVKRTGEKVFLECVQDMDHENMFWYRQDPGLGLRLIYFSYDVKMKEKGDIPEGYSVSREKKERFSLILESASTNQTSMYLCASSLPLSGTHTDTQYFGPGTRLTVL.

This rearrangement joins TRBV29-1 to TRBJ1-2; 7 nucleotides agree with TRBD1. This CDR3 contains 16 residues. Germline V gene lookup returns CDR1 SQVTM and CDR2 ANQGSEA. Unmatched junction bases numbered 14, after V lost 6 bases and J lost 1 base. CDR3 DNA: TGCAGCGTCTCAAGGACAGGACGACCCTTTAACTATGGCTACACCTTC. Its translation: CSVSRTGRPFNYGYTF.

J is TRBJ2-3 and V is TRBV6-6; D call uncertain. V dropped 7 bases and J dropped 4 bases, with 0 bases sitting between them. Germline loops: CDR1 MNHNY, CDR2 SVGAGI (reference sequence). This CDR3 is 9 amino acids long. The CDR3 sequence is CASTDTQYF. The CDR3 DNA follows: TGTGCCAGCACAGATACGCAGTATTTT.

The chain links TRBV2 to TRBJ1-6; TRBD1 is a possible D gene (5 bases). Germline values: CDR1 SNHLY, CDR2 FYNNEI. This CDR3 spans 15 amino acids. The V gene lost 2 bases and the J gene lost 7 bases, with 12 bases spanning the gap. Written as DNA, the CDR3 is TGTGCCAGCAGTGAAAAGGCTTCAGGGAATTCACCCCTCCACTTT. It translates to CASSEKASGNSPLHF. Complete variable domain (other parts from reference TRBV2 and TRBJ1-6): EPEVTQTPSHQVTQMGQEVILRCVPISNHLYFYWYRQILGQKVEFLVSFYNNEISEKSEIFDDQFSVERPDGSNFTLKIRSTKLEDSAMYFCASSEKASGNSPLHFGNGTRLTVT.

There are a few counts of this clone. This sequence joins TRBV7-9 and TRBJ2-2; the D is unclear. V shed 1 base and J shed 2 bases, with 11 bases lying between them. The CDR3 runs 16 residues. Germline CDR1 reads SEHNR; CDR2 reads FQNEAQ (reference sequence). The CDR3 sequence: CASSLGQTSNTGELFF. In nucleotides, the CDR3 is TGTGCCAGCAGCTTAGGGCAGACAAGCAACACCGGGGAGCTGTTTTTT.

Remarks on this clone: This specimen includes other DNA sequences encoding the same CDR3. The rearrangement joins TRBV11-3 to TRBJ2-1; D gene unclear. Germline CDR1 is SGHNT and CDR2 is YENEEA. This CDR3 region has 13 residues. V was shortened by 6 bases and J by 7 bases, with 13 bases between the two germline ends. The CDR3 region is CASSLNLMNEQFF. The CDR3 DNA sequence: TGTGCCAGCAGTTTAAACCTCATGAATGAGCAGTTCTTC.

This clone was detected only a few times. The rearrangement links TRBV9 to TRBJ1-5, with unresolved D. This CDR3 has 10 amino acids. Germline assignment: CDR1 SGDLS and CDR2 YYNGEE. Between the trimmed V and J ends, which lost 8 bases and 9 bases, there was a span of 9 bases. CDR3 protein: CASRSGPQHF. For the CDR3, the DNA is TGTGCCAGTCGTTCCGGGCCCCAGCATTTT.

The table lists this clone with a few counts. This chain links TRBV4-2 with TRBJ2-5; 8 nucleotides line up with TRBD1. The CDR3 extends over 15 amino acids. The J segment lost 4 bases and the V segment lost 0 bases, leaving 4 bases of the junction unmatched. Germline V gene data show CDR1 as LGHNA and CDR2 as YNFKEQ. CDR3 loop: CASSQDADRVETQYF. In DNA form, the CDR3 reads TGTGCCAGCAGCCAAGACGCGGACAGGGTAGAGACCCAGTACTTC.

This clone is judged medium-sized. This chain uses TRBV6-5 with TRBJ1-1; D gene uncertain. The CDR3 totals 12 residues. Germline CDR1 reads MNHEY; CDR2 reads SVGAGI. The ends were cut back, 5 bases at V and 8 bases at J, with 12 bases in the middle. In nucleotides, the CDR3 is TGTGCCAGCAGTCCCCTCGGAGGAGAAGCTTTCTTT. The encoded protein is CASSPLGGEAFF.

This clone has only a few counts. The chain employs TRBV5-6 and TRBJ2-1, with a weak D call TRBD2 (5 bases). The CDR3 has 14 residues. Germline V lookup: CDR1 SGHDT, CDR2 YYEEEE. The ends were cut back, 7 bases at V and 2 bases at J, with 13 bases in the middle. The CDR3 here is CASHRGGPYNEQFF. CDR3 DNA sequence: TGTGCCAGCCACCGAGGAGGCCCCTACAATGAGCAGTTCTTC.

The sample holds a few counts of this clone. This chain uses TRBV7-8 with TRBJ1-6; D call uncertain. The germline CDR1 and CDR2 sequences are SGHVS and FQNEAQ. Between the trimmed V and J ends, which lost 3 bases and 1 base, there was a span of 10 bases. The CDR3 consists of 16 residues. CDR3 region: CASSFLVRSYNSPLHF. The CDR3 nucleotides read TGTGCCAGCAGCTTTTTGGTTAGGTCCTATAATTCACCCCTCCACTTT. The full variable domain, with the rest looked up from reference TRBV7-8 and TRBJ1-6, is GAGVSQSPRYKVAKRGQDVALRCDPISGHVSLFWYQQALGQGPEFLTYFQNEAQLDKSGLPSDRFFAERPEGSVSTLKIQRTQQEDSAVYLCASSFLVRSYNSPLHFGNGTRLTVT.

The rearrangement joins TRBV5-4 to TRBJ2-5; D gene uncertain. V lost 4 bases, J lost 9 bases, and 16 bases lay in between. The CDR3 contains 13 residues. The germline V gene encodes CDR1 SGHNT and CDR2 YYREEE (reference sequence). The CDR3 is CASSHPGPSSQYF. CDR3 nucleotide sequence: TGTGCCAGCAGCCACCCGGGCCCCTCGTCCCAGTACTTC.

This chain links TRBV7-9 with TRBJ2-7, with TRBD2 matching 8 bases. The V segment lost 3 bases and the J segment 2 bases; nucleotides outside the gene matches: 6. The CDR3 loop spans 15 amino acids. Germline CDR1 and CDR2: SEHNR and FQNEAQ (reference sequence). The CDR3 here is CASSLGSGIPYEQYF. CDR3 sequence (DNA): TGTGCCAGCAGCTTGGGTAGCGGGATCCCCTACGAGCAGTACTTC.

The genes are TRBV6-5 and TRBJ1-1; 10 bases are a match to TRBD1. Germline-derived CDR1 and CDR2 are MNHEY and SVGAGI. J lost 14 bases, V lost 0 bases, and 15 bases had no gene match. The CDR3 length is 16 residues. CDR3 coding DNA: TGTGCCAGCAGTTACTCGACCCCGGGACAGGGGCCTGTAGTCTTCTTT. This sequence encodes CASSYSTPGQGPVVFF.

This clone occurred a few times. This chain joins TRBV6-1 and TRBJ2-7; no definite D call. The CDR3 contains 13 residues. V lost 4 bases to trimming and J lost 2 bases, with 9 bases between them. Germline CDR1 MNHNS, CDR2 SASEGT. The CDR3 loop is CASSVGVTYEQYF. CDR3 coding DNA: TGTGCCAGCAGTGTTGGGGTTACCTACGAGCAGTACTTC.